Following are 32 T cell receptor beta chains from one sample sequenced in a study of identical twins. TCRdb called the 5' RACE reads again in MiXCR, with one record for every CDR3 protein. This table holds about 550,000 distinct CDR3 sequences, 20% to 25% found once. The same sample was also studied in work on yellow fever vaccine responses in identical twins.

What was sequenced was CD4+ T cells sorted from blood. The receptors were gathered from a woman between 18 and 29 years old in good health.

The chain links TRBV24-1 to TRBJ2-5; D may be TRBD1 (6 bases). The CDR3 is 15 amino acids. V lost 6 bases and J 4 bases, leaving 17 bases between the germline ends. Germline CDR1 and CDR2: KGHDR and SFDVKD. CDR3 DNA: TGTGCCACCAGTTTGTTTTTAGGGGGTAGAGAGACCCAGTACTTC. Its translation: CATSLFLGGRETQYF.

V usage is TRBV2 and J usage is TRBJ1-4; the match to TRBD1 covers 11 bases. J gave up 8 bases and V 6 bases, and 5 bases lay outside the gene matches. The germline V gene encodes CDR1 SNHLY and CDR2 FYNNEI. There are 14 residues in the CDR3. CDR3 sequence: CASRPGQGVEKLFF. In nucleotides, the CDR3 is TGTGCCAGCAGACCGGGACAGGGGGTAGAAAAACTGTTTTTT.

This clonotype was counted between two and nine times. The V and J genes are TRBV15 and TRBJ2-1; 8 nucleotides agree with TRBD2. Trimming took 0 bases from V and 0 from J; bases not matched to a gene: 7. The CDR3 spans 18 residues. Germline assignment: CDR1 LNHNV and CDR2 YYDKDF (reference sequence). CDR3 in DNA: TGTGCCACCAGCAGAGAGTTGGTAGCGGGACCCTCCTACAATGAGCAGTTCTTC. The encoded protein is CATSRELVAGPSYNEQFF.

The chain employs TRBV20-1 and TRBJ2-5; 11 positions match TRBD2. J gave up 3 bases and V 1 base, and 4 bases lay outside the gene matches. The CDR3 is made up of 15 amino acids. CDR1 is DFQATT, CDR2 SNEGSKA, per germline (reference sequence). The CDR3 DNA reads TGCAGTGCTAGAGGGGGGACTAGCGGAAAAGAGACCCAGTACTTC. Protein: CSARGGTSGKETQYF.

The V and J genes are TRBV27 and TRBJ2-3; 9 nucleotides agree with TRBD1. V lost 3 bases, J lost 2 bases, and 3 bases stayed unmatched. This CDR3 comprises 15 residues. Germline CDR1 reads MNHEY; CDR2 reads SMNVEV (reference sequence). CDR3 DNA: TGTGCCAGCAGTTTTAGGACAGGGGCCACAGATACGCAGTATTTT. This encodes CASSFRTGATDTQYF.

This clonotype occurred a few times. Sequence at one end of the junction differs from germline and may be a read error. The CDR3 sequence: CASSKTGTSGDLWLHF. The CDR3 DNA reads TGCGCCAGCAGCAAGACCGGGACTAGCGGGGACTTATGGCTGCATTTT. This sequence joins TRBV5-1 and TRBJ2-3; 13 positions agree with TRBD2. This CDR3 contains 16 residues. Germline-derived CDR1 and CDR2 are SGHRS and YFSETQ.

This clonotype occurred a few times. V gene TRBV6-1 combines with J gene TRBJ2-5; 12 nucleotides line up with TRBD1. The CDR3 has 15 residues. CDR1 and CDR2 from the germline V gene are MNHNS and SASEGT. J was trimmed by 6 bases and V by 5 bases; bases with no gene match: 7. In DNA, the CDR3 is TGTGCCAGCAGTACCGGGACAGGGGGCGGAAAGACCCAGTACTTC. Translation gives CASSTGTGGGKTQYF.

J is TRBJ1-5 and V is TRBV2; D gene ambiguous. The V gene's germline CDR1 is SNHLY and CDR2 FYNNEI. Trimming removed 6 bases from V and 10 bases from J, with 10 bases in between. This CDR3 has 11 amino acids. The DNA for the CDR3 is TGTGCCAGCAGAGGATTAGGCCCCCAGCATTTT. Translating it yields CASRGLGPQHF. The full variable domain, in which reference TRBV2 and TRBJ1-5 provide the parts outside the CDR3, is EPEVTQTPSHQVTQMGQEVILRCVPISNHLYFYWYRQILGQKVEFLVSFYNNEISEKSEIFDDQFSVERPDGSNFTLKIRSTKLEDSAMYFCASRGLGPQHFGDGTRLSIL.

CDR3 sequence: CASSRQGDAGANVLTF. Here the CDR3 DNA reads TGCGCCAGCAGCCGACAGGGAGATGCTGGGGCCAACGTCCTGACTTTC. V is TRBV5-1 and J is TRBJ2-6, with 7 bases aligning to TRBD1. This CDR3 contains 16 residues. After removal of 4 bases from V and 2 bases from J, the junction contained 6 bases not matched to a gene. From germline, CDR1 is SGHRS and CDR2 YFSETQ.

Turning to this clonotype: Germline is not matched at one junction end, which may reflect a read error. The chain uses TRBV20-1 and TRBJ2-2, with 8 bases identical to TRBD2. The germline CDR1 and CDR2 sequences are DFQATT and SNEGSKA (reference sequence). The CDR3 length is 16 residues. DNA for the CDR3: TGCTGTGCTAGAGAAGCTAGCGGGCAGCACTCCGGGGAGCTGTTTTTT. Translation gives CCAREASGQHSGELFF.

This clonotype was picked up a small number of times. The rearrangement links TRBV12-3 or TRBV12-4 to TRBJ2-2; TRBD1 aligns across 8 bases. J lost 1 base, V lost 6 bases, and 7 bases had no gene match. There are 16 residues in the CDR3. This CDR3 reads CASRPPGQVNTGELFF. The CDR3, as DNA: TGTGCCAGCAGGCCTCCGGGACAGGTGAACACCGGGGAGCTGTTTTTT.

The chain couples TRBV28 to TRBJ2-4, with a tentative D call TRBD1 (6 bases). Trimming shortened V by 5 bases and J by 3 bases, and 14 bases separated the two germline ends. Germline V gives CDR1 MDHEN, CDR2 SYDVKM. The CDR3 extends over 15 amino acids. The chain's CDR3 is CASSLLGQGKNIQYF. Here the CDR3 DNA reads TGTGCCAGCAGTCTACTGGGACAAGGCAAAAACATTCAGTACTTC.

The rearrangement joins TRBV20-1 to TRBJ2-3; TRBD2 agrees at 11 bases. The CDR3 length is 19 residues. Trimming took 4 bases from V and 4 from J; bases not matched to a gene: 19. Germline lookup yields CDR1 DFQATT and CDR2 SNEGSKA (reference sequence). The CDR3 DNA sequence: TGCAGTGCTAAGATTCTGACTAGCGGGATCTTCGGAACCTCAGATACGCAGTATTTT. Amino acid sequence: CSAKILTSGIFGTSDTQYF.

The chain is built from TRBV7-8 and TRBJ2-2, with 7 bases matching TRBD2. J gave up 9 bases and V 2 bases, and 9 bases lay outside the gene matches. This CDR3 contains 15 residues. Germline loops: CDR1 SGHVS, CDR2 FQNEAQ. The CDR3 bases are TGTGCCAGCAGCTTAATGGGGACTACCTGGTGGGAGCTGTTTTTT. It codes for CASSLMGTTWWELFF.

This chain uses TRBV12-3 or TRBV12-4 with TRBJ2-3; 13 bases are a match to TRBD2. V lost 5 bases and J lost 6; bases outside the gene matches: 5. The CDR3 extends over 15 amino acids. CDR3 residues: CASSTSGREADTQYF. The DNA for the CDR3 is TGTGCCAGCAGTACTAGCGGGAGGGAGGCGGATACGCAGTATTTT.

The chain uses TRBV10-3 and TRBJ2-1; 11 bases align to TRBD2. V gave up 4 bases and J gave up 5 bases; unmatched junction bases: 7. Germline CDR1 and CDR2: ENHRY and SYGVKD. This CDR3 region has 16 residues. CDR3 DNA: TGTGCCATCAGTGGGGCCGGGACTAGCGGTAACAATGAGCAGTTCTTC. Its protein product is CAISGAGTSGNNEQFF.

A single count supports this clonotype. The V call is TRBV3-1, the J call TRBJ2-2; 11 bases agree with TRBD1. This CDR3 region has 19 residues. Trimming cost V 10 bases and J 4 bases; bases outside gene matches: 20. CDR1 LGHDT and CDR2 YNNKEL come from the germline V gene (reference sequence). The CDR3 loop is CATSQGQGALRGATGELFF. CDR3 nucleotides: TGTGCCACCTCCCAAGGACAGGGGGCCCTGCGGGGTGCCACCGGGGAGCTGTTTTTT.

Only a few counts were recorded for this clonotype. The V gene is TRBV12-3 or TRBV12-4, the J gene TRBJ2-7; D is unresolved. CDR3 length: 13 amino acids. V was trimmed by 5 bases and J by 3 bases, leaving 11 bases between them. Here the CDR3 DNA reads TGTGCCAGCAGTCCGTCGGGTCTCTACGAGCAGTACGTC. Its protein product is CASSPSGLYEQYV.

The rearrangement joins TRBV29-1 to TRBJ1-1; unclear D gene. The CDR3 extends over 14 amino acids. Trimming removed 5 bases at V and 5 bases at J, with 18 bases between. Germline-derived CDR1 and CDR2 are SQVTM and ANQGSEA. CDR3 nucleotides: TGCAGCGTTCGTTTCGTCACGGGAGAAACTGAAGCTTTCTTT. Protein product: CSVRFVTGETEAFF.

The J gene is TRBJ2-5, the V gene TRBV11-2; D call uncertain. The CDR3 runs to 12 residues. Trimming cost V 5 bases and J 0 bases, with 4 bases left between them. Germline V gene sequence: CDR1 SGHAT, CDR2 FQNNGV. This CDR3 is CASSRNQETQYF. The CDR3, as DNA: TGTGCCAGCAGCCGAAACCAAGAGACCCAGTACTTC.

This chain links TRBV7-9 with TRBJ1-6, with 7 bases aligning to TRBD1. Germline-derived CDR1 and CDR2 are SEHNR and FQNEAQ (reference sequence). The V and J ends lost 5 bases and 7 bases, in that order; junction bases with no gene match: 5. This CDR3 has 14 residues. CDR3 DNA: TGTGCCAGCAGCGGACAGGTGATAAATTCACCCCTCCACTTT. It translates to CASSGQVINSPLHF.

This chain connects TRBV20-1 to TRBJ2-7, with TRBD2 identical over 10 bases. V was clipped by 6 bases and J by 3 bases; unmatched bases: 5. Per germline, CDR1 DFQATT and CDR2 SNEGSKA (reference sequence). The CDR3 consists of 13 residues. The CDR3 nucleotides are TGCAGTGCCCAGCGGGAGGGGGGCTACGAGCAGTACTTC. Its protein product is CSAQREGGYEQYF.

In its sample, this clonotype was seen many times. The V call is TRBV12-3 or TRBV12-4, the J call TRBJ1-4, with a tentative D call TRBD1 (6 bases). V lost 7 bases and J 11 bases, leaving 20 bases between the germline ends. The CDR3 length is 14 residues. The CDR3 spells CASTPGVLQGKLFF. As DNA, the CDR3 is TGTGCCAGCACCCCCGGAGTCCTCCAGGGGAAACTGTTTTTT.

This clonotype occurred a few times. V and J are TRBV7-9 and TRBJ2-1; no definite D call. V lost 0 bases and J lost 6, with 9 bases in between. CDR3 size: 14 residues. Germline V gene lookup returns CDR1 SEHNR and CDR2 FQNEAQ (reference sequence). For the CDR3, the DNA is TGTGCCAGCAGCTTAGCGTCGGCTAGCAATGAGCAGTTCTTC. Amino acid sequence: CASSLASASNEQFF.

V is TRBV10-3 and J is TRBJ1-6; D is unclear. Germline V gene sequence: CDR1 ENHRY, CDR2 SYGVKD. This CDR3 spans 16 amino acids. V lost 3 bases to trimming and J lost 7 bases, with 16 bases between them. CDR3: CAISDAGPSLNSPLHF. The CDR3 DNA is TGTGCCATCAGTGACGCCGGGCCTAGCCTCAATTCACCCCTCCACTTT.

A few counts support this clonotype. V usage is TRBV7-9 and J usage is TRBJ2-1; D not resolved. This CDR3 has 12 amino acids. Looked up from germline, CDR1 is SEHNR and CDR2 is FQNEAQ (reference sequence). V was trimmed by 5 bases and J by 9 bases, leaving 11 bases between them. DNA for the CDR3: TGTGCCAGCAGCCCAGGCATAGGTGAGCAGTTCTTC. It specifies CASSPGIGEQFF.

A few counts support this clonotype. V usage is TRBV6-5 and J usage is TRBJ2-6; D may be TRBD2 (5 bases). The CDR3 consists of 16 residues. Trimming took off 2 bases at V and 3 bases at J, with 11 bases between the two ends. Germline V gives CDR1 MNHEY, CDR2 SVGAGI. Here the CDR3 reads CASSYRPGSGANVLTF. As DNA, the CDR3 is TGTGCCAGCAGTTACCGTCCGGGGAGTGGGGCCAACGTCCTGACTTTC.

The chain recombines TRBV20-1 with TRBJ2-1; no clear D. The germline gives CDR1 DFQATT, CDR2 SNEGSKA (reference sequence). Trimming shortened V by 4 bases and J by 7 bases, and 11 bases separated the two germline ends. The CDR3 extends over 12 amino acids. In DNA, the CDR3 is TGCAGTGCTACCGTAGGGCTGAATGAGCAGTTCTTC. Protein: CSATVGLNEQFF.

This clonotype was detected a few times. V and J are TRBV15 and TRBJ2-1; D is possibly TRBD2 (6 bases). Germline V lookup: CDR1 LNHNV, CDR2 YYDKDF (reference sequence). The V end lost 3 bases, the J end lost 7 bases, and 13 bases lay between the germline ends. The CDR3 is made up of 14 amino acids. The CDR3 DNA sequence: TGTGCCACCAGCAGGGAGGGACTGCTAAATGAGCAGTTCTTC. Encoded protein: CATSREGLLNEQFF.

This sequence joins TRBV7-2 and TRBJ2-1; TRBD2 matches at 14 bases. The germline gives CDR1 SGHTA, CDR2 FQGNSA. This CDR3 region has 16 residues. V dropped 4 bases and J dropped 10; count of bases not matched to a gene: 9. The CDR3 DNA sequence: TGTGCCAGCAGCTCCCCAGGACTAGCGGGGGGTAACGAGCAGTTCTTC. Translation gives CASSSPGLAGGNEQFF.

CDR3: CASSHTGTENTEAFF. The CDR3 DNA reads TGTGCCAGCAGCCATACCGGGACAGAGAACACTGAAGCTTTCTTT. The chain joins TRBV3-1 to TRBJ1-1; 7 bases fit TRBD1. The length of the CDR3 is 15 residues. Germline V lookup: CDR1 LGHDT, CDR2 YNNKEL (reference sequence). Germline trimming cut 3 bases from V and 1 base from J; bases unmatched to any gene: 5. Complete variable domain (other parts from reference TRBV3-1 and TRBJ1-1): DTAVSQTPKYLVTQMGNDKSIKCEQNLGHDTMYWYKQDSKKFLKIMFSYNNKELIINETVPNRFSPKSPDKAHLNLHINSLELGDSAVYFCASSHTGTENTEAFFGQGTRLTVV.

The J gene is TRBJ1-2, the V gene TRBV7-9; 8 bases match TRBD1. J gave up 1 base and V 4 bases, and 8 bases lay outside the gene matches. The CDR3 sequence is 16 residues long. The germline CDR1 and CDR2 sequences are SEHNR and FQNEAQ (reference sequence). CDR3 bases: TGTGCCAGCAGCTACAACAGACAGGGGAATAACTATGGCTACACCTTC. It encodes CASSYNRQGNNYGYTF.